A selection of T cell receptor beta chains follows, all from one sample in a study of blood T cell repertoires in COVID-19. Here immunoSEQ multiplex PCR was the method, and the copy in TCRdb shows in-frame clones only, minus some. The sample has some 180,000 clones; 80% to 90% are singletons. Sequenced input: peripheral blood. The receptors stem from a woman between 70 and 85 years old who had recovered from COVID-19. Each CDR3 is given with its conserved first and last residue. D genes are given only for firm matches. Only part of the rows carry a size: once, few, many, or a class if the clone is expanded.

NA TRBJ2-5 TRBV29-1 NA CSVDIQSGETQYF TGCAGCGTTGATATACAGTCGGGGGAGACCCAGTACTTC
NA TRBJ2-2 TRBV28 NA CASSLGGIDTGELFF TGTGCCAGCAGTTTGGGGGGTATCGACACCGGGGAGCTGTTTTTT
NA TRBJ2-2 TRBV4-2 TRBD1 CASSPPTGGGSGELFF TGTGCCAGCAGCCCCCCGACAGGGGGGGGATCCGGGGAGCTGTTTTTT
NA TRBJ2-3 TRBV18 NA CASSPPGGRGDTQYF TGTGCCAGCTCACCACCCGGGGGGCGGGGAGATACGCAGTATTTT
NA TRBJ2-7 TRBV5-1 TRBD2 CASTPRGASPPYEQYF TGCGCCAGCACCCCGCGGGGGGCCTCCCCCCCCTACGAGCAGTACTTC
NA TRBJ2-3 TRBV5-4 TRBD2 CASSSQRGPTDTQYF TGTGCCAGCAGCTCGCAGCGGGGCCCCACAGATACGCAGTATTTT
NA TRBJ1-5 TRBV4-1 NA CASSQGGTPSNQPQHF TGCGCCAGCAGCCAAGGGGGGACACCCAGCAATCAGCCCCAGCATTTT
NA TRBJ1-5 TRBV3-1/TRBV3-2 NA CASSPQLAPGGQPQHF TGTGCCAGCAGCCCTCAATTGGCCCCGGGGGGTCAGCCCCAGCATTTT
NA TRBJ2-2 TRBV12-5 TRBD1 CASGLAQWGQGADTGELFF TGTGCTAGTGGTTTGGCCCAATGGGGACAGGGGGCGGACACCGGGGAGCTGTTTTTT
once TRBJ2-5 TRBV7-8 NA CASTLGVAYRETQYF TGTGCCAGCACCTTAGGTGTCGCTTATCGGGAGACCCAGTACTTC
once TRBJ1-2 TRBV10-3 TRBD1 CAISDPRGAVPNYGYTF TGTGCCATCAGTGACCCCAGGGGGGCGGTACCTAACTATGGCTACACCTTC
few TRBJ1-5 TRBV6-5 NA CASSLGGGWAQHF TGTGCCAGCAGTTTAGGGGGGGGCTGGGCCCAGCATTTT
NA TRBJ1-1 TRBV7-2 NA CASSMDRLNTEAFF TGTGCCAGCAGCATGGACAGACTGAACACTGAAGCTTTCTTT
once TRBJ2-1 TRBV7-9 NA CASSKTSGGADEQFF TGTGCCAGCAGCAAAACATCTGGAGGTGCAGATGAGCAGTTCTTC
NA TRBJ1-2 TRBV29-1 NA CSVLSDRPYGYTF TGCAGCGTTTTATCCGACAGGCCCTATGGCTACACCTTC
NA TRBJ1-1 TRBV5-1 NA CASSLVGGLNTEAFF TGCGCCAGCAGCTTGGTGGGGGGGCTGAACACTGAAGCTTTCTTT